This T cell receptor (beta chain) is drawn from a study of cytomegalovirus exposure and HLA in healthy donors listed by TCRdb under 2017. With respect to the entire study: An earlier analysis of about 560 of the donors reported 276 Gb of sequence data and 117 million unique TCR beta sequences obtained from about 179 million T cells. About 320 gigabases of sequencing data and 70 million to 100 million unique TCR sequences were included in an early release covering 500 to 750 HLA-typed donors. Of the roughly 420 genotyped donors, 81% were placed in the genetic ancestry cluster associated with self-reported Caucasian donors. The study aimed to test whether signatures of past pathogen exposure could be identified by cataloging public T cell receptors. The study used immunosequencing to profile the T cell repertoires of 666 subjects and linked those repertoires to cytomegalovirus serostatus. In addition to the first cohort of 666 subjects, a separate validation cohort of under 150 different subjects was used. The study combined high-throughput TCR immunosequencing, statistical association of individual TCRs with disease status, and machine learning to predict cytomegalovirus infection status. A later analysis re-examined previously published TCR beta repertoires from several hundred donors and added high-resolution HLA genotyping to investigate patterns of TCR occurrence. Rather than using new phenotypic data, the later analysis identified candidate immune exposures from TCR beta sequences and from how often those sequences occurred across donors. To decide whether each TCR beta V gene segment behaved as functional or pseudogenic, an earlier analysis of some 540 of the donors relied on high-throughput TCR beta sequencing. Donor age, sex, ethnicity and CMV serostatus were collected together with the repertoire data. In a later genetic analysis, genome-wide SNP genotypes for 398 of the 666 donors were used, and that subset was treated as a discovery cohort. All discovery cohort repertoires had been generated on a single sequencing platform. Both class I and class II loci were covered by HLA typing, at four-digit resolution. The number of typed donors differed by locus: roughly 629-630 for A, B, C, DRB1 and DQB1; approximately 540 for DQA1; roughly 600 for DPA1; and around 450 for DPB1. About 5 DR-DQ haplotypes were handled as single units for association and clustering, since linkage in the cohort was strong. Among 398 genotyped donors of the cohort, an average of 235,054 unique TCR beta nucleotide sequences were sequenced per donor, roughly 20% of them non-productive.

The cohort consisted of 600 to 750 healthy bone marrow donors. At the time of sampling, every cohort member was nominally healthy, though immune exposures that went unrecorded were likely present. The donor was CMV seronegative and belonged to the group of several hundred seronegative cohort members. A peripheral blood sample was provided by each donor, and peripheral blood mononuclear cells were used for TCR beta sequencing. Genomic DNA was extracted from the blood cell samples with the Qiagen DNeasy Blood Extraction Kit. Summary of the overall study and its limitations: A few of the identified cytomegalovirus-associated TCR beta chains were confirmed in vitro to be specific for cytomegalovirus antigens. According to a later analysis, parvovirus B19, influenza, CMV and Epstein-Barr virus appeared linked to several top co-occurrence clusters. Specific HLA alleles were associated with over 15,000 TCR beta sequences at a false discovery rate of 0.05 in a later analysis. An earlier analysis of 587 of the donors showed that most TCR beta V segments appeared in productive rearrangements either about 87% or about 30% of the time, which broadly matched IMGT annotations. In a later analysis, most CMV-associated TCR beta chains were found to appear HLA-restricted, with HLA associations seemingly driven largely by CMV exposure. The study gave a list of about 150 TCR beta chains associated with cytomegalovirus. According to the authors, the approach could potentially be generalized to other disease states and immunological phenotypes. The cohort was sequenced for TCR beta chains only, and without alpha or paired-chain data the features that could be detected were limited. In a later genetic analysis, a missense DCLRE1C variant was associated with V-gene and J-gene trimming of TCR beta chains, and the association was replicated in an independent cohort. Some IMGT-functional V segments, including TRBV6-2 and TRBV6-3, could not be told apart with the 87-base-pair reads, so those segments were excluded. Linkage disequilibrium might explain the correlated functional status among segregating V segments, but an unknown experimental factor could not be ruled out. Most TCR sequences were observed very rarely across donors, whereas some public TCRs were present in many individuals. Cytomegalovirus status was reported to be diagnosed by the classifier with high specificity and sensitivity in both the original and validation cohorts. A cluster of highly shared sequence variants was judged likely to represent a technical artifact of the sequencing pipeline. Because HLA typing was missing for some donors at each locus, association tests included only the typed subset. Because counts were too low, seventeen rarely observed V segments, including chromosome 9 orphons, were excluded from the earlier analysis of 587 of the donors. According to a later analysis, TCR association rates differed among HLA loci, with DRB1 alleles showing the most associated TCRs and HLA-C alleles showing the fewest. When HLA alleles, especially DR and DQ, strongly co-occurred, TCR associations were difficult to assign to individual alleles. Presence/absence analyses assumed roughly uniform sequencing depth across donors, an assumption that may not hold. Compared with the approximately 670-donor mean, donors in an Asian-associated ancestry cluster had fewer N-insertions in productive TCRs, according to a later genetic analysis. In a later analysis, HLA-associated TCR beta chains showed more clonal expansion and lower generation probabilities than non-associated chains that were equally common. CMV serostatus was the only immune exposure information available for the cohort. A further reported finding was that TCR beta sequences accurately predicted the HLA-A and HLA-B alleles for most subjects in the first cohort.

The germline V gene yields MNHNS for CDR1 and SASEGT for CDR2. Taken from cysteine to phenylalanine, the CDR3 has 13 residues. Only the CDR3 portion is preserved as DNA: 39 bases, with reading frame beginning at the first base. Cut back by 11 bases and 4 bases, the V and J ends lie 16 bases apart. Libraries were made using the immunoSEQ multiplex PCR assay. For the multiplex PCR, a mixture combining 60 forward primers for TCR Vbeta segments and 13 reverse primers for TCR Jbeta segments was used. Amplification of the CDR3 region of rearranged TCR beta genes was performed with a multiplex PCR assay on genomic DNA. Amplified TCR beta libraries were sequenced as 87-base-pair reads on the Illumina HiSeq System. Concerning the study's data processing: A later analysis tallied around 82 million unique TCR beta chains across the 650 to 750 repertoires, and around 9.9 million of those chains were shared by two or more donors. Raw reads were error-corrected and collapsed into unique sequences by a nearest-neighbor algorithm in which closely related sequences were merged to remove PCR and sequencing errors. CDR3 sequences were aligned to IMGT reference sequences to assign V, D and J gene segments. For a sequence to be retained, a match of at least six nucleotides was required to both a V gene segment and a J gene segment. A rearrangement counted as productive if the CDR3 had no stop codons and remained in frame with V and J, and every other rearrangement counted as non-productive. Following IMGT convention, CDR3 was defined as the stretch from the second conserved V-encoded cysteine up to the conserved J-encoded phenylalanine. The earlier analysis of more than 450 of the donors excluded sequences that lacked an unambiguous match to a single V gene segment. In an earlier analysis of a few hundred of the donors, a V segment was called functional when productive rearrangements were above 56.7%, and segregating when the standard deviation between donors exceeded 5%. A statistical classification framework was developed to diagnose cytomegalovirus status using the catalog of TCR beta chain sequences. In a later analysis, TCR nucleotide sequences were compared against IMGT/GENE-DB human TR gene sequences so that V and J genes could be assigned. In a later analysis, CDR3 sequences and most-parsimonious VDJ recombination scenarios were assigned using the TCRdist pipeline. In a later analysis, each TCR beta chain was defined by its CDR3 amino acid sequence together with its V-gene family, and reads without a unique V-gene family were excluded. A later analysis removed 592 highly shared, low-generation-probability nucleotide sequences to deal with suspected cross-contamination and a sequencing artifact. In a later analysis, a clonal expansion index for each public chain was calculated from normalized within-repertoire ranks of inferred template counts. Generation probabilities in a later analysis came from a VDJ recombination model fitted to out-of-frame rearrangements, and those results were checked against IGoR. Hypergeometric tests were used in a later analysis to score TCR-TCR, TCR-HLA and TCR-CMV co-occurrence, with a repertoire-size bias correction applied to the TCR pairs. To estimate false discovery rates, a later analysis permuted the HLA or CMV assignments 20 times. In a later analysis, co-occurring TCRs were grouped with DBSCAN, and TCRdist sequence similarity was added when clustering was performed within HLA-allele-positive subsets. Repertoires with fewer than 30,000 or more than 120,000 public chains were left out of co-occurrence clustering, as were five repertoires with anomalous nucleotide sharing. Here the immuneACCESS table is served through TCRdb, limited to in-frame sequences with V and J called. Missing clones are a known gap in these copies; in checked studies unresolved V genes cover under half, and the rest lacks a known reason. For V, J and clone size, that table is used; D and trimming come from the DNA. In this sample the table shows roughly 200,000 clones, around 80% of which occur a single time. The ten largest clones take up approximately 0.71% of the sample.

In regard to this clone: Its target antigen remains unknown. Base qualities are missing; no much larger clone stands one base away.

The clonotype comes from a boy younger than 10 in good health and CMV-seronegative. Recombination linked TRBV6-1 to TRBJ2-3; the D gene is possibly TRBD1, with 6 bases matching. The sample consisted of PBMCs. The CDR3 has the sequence CAVSQGFPDTQYF. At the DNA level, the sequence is TGTGCCGTATCACAGGGCTTCCCAGATACGCAGTATTTT.